This T cell receptor (beta chain) was identified in a study of T cells in Graves' hyperthyroidism and ophthalmopathy. The CDR3 totals 14 residues. The ends were cut back, 6 bases at V and 1 base at J, with 12 bases in the middle. Germline-derived CDR1 and CDR2 are MNHEY and SVGAGI. There were TCR beta CDR3 regions amplified from RNA transcripts. The HTBI primer set was used in a first-round RT-PCR of the TCR CDR3. TCRdb reprocessed the multiplex PCR reads with MiXCR, giving one entry per CDR3 protein. The table includes 700,000 to 950,000 distinct CDR3 sequences, approximately 40% detected once. V gene TRBV6-5 combines with J gene TRBJ1-1; D unclear. The source material was blood. The TCR comes from a woman in her 40s with Graves' hyperthyroidism. The CDR3 loop is CASSARRANTEAFF. The DNA for the CDR3 is TGTGCCAGCAGCGCTCGGCGGGCGAACACTGAAGCTTTCTTT.